What follows is one TCR beta chain and its context. The antigen is unknown. Germline-derived CDR1 and CDR2 are MNHNY and SVGAGI (reference sequence). V was pared by 0 bases and J by 7 bases, with 7 bases of the junction left unmatched. The CDR3 runs to 15 residues. This sample stems from a study of OX40 agonist ivuxolimab in advanced cancers. Study overall: Patients received intravenous ivuxolimab every 2 weeks at 0.01 to 10 mg/kg. Two patients with cutaneous melanoma and one with hepatocellular carcinoma, three in total, showed partial responses. Prior checkpoint blockade (anti-PD-1, anti-PD-L1 or anti-CTLA-4) was permitted; around 40% had it.

Regarding the study as a whole: Researchers did not determine the expanded peripheral T cells' antigen specificity.

Measured with immunoSEQ multiplex PCR; TCRdb has only the in-frame clones, and not every one. The sample includes some 64,000 clones, 92% of them seen just once. This receptor was taken from an adult with an advanced solid tumor such as melanoma, head and neck, liver or kidney cancer. V and J are TRBV6-6 and TRBJ2-7, with 9 bases that match TRBD1. Sequenced material: CD4+ or CD8+ T cells sorted from blood, taken in a trial of the OX40 agonist ivuxolimab. The CDR3 spells CASSYSGQGSWEQYF. The CDR3 nucleotides are TGTGCCAGCAGTTACTCGGGACAGGGCTCGTGGGAGCAGTACTTC.